This record looks at one T cell receptor beta chain sequence and its context. The data belong to a study of blood T cells in healthy people across ages. Across the whole study: Per two T cells, about one barcoded beta molecule was captured through template switching.

Russia was home to the donors, healthy Caucasian individuals aged 6 to 90. A sample-barcoded 5' primer and a J-beta primer mix were used in a second PCR of roughly 7 to 11 cycles. MiXCR, applied by TCRdb to the 5' RACE reads, yields one record per CDR3 protein. The sample yields about a million distinct CDR3 sequences, more than 30% seen once. This CDR3 has 15 residues. The V gene's germline CDR1 is SGDLS and CDR2 YYNGEE. Deletions cut 1 base from V and 0 bases from J, with 10 bases between. This TCR was sampled from a man between 18 and 35 years old in good health. The chain uses TRBV9 and TRBJ1-1; D not certain. The sequenced sample consisted of blood. CDR3 coding DNA: TGTGCCAGCAGCGTATCTGGAGCAATGAACACTGAAGCTTTCTTT. This gives the protein CASSVSGAMNTEAFF.